Following are 20 T cell receptor beta chains from one sample sequenced in a study of cytomegalovirus exposure and HLA in healthy donors (dated 2017 in TCRdb). Library preparation used the immunoSEQ multiplex PCR assay. For the multiplex PCR, a mixture combining 60 forward primers for TCR Vbeta segments and 13 reverse primers for TCR Jbeta segments was used. In its TCRdb copy, this immuneACCESS table keeps in-frame sequences only and misses some clones. Where compared with another copy, unresolved V genes explain less than half of these, and the others have no known cause. For this sample there are almost 200,000 clones; 65% to 80% appear just once. The ten biggest clones cover 4.4% of the sample. Source material: PBMCs. The source of these receptors is a woman in her twenties or thirties in good health and CMV-seropositive.

This clone was counted a single time. The chain joins TRBV19 to TRBJ2-7; TRBD1 is a possible D gene (6 bases). The CDR3 extends over 13 amino acids. Trimming removed 5 bases at V and 7 bases at J, with 15 bases between. The V gene's germline CDR1 is LNHDA and CDR2 SQIVND (reference sequence). The CDR3 spells CASSSSGQGEQYF. CDR3 sequence (DNA): TGTGCCAGTAGTTCCTCCGGGCAGGGGGAGCAGTACTTC. The entire variable domain, with the rest obtained from reference TRBV19 and TRBJ2-7, is as follows: DGGITQSPKYLFRKEGQNVTLSCEQNLNHDAMYWYRQDPGQGLRLIYYSQIVNDFQKGDIAEGYSVSREKKESFPLTVTSAQKNPTAFYLCASSSSGQGEQYFGPGTRLTVT.

J is TRBJ1-1 and V is TRBV29-1; 11 bases line up with TRBD1. J was trimmed by 1 base and V by 7 bases; bases with no gene match: 8. CDR1 is SQVTM, CDR2 ANQGSEA, per germline. CDR3 length equals 15 residues. In DNA, the CDR3 is TGCAGCGCCGGCGGACAGGGGGCCCCGAACACTGAAGCTTTCTTT. As protein: CSAGGQGAPNTEAFF.

V usage is TRBV29-1 and J usage is TRBJ1-1, with a possible D match to TRBD1 (5 bases). With 4 bases removed from V and 0 bases from J, the gap between germline ends came to 9 bases. Germline V lookup: CDR1 SQVTM, CDR2 ANQGSEA. This CDR3 is built from 13 residues. The CDR3 region has the DNA TGCAGCGTTGCGACAGCAATGAACACTGAAGCTTTCTTT. Amino acids: CSVATAMNTEAFF.

The rearrangement joins TRBV19 to TRBJ1-2; possible D gene TRBD1, 6 bases. CDR1 LNHDA and CDR2 SQIVND come from the germline V gene (reference sequence). This CDR3 has 14 residues. With 3 bases removed from V and 4 bases from J, the gap between germline ends came to 12 bases. This chain's CDR3 is CASSIMAGAYGYTF. In DNA form, the CDR3 reads TGTGCCAGTAGTATTATGGCGGGGGCCTATGGCTACACCTTC. The full variable domain, rest sourced from reference TRBV19 and TRBJ1-2, is DGGITQSPKYLFRKEGQNVTLSCEQNLNHDAMYWYRQDPGQGLRLIYYSQIVNDFQKGDIAEGYSVSREKKESFPLTVTSAQKNPTAFYLCASSIMAGAYGYTFGSGTRLTVV.

V usage is TRBV7-2 and J usage is TRBJ2-5; 12 nucleotides match TRBD2. This CDR3 spans 18 amino acids. V lost 5 bases, J lost 7 bases, and 17 bases stayed unmatched. CDR1 is SGHTA, CDR2 FQGNSA, per germline. CDR3 nucleotides: TGTGCCAGCAGCCCACGGACTAGCGGGAATTTCAAGAGCGGGACCCAGTACTTC. Protein product: CASSPRTSGNFKSGTQYF.

CDR3 DNA sequence: TGTGCCAGCTCACCCCCCAGCGGGGGGTACACCGGGGAGCTGTTTTTT. Protein: CASSPPSGGYTGELFF. The chain uses TRBV18 and TRBJ2-2; 9 positions agree with TRBD2. Trimming took 3 bases from V and 3 from J; bases not matched to a gene: 5. From germline, CDR1 is KGHSH and CDR2 LQKENI. This CDR3 contains 16 residues.

The chain uses TRBV4-3 and TRBJ2-3, with TRBD2 matching 12 bases. Germline CDR1 LGHNA, CDR2 YSLEER. Trimming at V came to 3 bases and at J to 2 bases, leaving 3 bases not matched to a gene. The CDR3 is 16 residues long. The CDR3 is CASSQLAGGVTDTQYF. CDR3 nucleotides: TGCGCCAGCAGCCAGCTAGCGGGGGGGGTCACAGATACGCAGTATTTT.

This sequence joins TRBV9 and TRBJ1-1, with D possibly matching TRBD1 (6 bases). Deletions cut 4 bases from V and 4 bases from J, with 14 bases between. This CDR3 has 14 amino acids. CDR1 and CDR2 from the germline V gene are SGDLS and YYNGEE. CDR3 protein: CASSPWSRGTEAFF. CDR3 sequence (DNA): TGTGCCAGCAGCCCATGGAGCAGGGGCACTGAAGCTTTCTTT.

The rearrangement uses TRBV7-7 and TRBJ2-7; 7 bases map to TRBD1. The CDR3 totals 13 residues. In germline, CDR1 is SSHAT, CDR2 FNYEAQ (reference sequence). Trimming at V came to 6 bases and at J to 2 bases, leaving 4 bases not matched to a gene. CDR3 sequence: CASSQGQPYEQYF. The CDR3 DNA reads TGTGCCAGCAGTCAGGGACAGCCCTACGAGCAGTACTTC.

V and J are TRBV5-6 and TRBJ2-7; unclear D gene. The CDR3 is 14 residues long. Trimming took 6 bases from V and 0 from J, leaving 13 bases between them. Germline V gene lookup returns CDR1 SGHDT and CDR2 YYEEEE. In DNA, the CDR3 is TGTGCCAGCACCCTCCGGAGTCCCTCCTACGAGCAGTACTTC. This encodes CASTLRSPSYEQYF.

This rearrangement joins TRBV7-9 to TRBJ1-1; unclear D gene. Trimming shortened V by 5 bases and J by 5 bases, and 15 bases separated the two germline ends. The CDR3 covers 14 residues. CDR1 and CDR2 (germline): SEHNR, FQNEAQ (reference sequence). The CDR3 DNA reads as TGTGCCAGCAGCCCTCTCGGGGTCGTGACTGAAGCTTTCTTT. Its protein is CASSPLGVVTEAFF.

The rearrangement links TRBV30 to TRBJ2-7; perhaps TRBD1 as D (5 bases). V was trimmed by 4 bases and J by 2 bases, leaving 18 bases between them. CDR3 length equals 15 residues. The germline V gene has CDR1 GTSNPN and CDR2 SVGIG (reference sequence). CDR3 protein: CAWIMTGHYTYEQYF. The DNA of the CDR3 is TGTGCCTGGATTATGACTGGACATTACACCTACGAGCAGTACTTC.

The V and J genes are TRBV7-9 and TRBJ2-7; D is undetermined. The CDR3 contains 12 residues. The germline V gene encodes CDR1 SEHNR and CDR2 FQNEAQ (reference sequence). V was clipped by 3 bases and J by 6 bases, with 9 bases between them. This chain's CDR3 is CASSLVSSEQYF. CDR3 DNA sequence: TGTGCCAGCAGCTTGGTGTCTAGCGAGCAGTACTTC.

V is TRBV5-8 and J is TRBJ2-4, with TRBD2 matching over 9 bases. V shed 5 bases, J shed 0 bases, and the junction held 9 bases outside the gene matches. Germline CDR1 and CDR2: SGHTS and YDEGEE. CDR3 length: 17 amino acids. CDR3 coding DNA: TGTGCCAGCAGTTCCGCGGGGGGGAGACTAGCCAAAAACATTCAGTACTTC. It specifies CASSSAGGRLAKNIQYF.

This chain links TRBV18 with TRBJ1-1; D is undetermined. Deletions cut 4 bases from V and 4 bases from J, with 10 bases between. The CDR3 totals 13 residues. Germline CDR1 reads KGHSH; CDR2 reads LQKENI. The CDR3 here is CASSQERSTEAFF. CDR3 DNA sequence: TGTGCCAGCTCACAAGAAAGGAGCACTGAAGCTTTCTTT.

In its sample, this clone was seen once. This rearrangement joins TRBV2 to TRBJ2-7; D unclear. The CDR3 has 15 residues. Trimming removed 2 bases from V and 2 bases from J, with 13 bases in between. The germline V gene encodes CDR1 SNHLY and CDR2 FYNNEI. CDR3 bases: TGTGCCAGCAGTGAATCCCCCCTACTGCCCTACGAGCAGTACTTC. Its protein product is CASSESPLLPYEQYF.

This clone came up a few times. The CDR3 DNA reads TGCGCCAGCAGCTTAAGTGGAGCAACTAATGAAAAACTGTTTTTT. Amino acids: CASSLSGATNEKLFF. V and J are TRBV5-1 and TRBJ1-4; no clear D. Trimming shortened V by 2 bases and J by 0 bases, and 8 bases separated the two germline ends. The CDR3 covers 15 residues. Per germline, CDR1 SGHRS and CDR2 YFSETQ.

The chain carries TRBV7-6 and TRBJ2-7; 9 bases align to TRBD1. CDR3 size: 14 residues. Germline CDR1 SGHVS, CDR2 FNYEAQ. V was pared by 3 bases and J by 3 bases, with 3 bases of the junction left unmatched. In nucleotides, the CDR3 is TGTGCCAGCAGCTTCGGGACAGGGCACTACGAGCAGTACTTC. Protein: CASSFGTGHYEQYF.

The rearrangement joins TRBV4-1 to TRBJ2-5; 14 bases align to TRBD2. Trimming took 4 bases from V and 2 from J; bases not matched to a gene: 3. CDR1 is MGHRA and CDR2 is YSYEKL in the germline V gene. This CDR3 has 16 residues. In DNA form, the CDR3 reads TGCGCCAGCAGCCCTCGGACTAGCGGGGGGCAAGAGACCCAGTACTTC. It encodes CASSPRTSGGQETQYF.

In its sample, this clone was seen once. The V and J genes are TRBV6-6 and TRBJ1-3; D unclear. Germline lookup yields CDR1 MNHNY and CDR2 SVGAGI (reference sequence). CDR3 length: 16 residues. Deletions cut 6 bases from V and 0 bases from J, with 15 bases between. The CDR3: CASSLTALSSGNTIYF. The CDR3 DNA follows: TGTGCCAGCAGCCTCACTGCCCTAAGCTCTGGAAACACCATATATTTT.